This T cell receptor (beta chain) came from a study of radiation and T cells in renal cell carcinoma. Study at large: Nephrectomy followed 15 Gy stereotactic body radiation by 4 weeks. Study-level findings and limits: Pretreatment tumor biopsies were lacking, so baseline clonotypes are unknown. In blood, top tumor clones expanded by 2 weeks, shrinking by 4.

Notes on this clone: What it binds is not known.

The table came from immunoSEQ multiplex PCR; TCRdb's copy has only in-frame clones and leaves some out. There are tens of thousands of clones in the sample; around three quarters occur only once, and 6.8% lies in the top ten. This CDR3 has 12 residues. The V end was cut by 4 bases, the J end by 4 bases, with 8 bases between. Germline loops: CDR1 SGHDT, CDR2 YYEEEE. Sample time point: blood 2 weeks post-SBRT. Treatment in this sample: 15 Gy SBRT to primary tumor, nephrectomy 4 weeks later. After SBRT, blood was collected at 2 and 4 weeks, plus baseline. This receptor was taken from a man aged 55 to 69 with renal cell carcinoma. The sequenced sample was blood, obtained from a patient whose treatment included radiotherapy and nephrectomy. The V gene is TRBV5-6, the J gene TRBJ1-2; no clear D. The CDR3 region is CASSPGLYGYTF. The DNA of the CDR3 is TGTGCCAGCAGCCCTGGGCTCTATGGCTACACCTTC.